This TCR beta chain was documented in a study of Graves' ophthalmopathy and Graves' hyperthyroidism. The authors amplified TCR beta CDR3 regions, and they did so from RNA transcripts for repertoire sequencing. HTBI primers were used in a first-round RT-PCR, which preceded a second-round multiplex PCR. TCRdb analysed the multiplex PCR reads with MiXCR anew, one entry per CDR3 protein. The sample contains about 230,000 distinct CDR3 sequences, approximately 42% of which appear only once. Trimming cost V 0 bases and J 2 bases; bases outside gene matches: 5. This CDR3 has 15 residues. In germline, CDR1 is DFQATT, CDR2 SNEGSKA (reference sequence).

The source is an adult man with Graves' ophthalmopathy. The rearrangement joins TRBV20-1 to TRBJ2-5; 8 bases match TRBD2. Sequenced sample: peripheral blood. The CDR3 nucleotides read TGCAGTGCTAGAGATCGAACGGGGGGGCAAGAGACCCAGTACTTC. As protein: CSARDRTGGQETQYF.